A single sample gave rise to the 29 T cell receptor beta chains below, sequenced in a study of technical replicates of blood from a few donors. Sequencing was performed with immunoSEQ multiplex PCR; in TCRdb, only in-frame clones are kept and a portion is missing. The data contain more than 65,000 clones, around 96% of them singletons. The sequencing input was T cells isolated from PBMCs. These receptors were obtained from a human donor in good health.

This clone was observed a single time. CDR3 loop: CASGVGSNQPQHF. In DNA form, the CDR3 reads TGTGCCAGCGGCGTCGGGTCGAATCAGCCCCAGCATTTT. The chain is built from TRBV6-5 and TRBJ1-5; D remains ambiguous. The CDR3 covers 13 residues. Germline assignment: CDR1 MNHEY and CDR2 SVGAGI. Trimming shortened V by 8 bases and J by 4 bases, and 12 bases separated the two germline ends.

This clone was recorded only once. The rearrangement links TRBV30 to TRBJ2-7; maybe TRBD2 (5 bases). The germline CDR1 and CDR2 sequences are GTSNPN and SVGIG (reference sequence). V lost 0 bases and J lost 1, with 13 bases in between. The CDR3 has 15 residues. The CDR3 coding sequence is TGTGCCTGGAGTGTACGGCTAGCTGATTCCTACGAGCAGTACTTC. This codes for CAWSVRLADSYEQYF. The complete variable domain, with remaining parts taken from reference TRBV30 and TRBJ2-7, reads SQTIHQWPATLVQPVGSPLSLECTVEGTSNPNLYWYRQAAGRGLQLLFYSVGIGQISSEVPQNLSASRPQDRQFILSSKKLLLSDSGFYLCAWSVRLADSYEQYFGPGTRLTVT.

The genes are TRBV5-5 and TRBJ2-1, with 13 bases fitting TRBD2. Germline values: CDR1 SGHKS, CDR2 YYEKEE (reference sequence). V shed 0 bases, J shed 7 bases, and the junction held 10 bases outside the gene matches. This CDR3 spans 18 amino acids. CDR3 bases: TGTGCCAGCAGCTTGGAAAAACCGGGACTAGCGGGAATTAATGAGCAGTTCTTC. It encodes CASSLEKPGLAGINEQFF.

The chain joins TRBV5-4 to TRBJ2-3; perhaps TRBD1 as D (5 bases). Per germline, CDR1 SGHNT and CDR2 YYREEE (reference sequence). Trimming pared 0 bases from V and 3 bases from J, leaving 5 bases between. The CDR3 is 13 residues long. CDR3 sequence: CASSLEGTDTQYF. In nucleotides, the CDR3 is TGTGCCAGCAGCTTGGAGGGGACAGATACGCAGTATTTT. Full variable domain (missing parts from reference TRBV5-4 and TRBJ2-3): ETGVTQSPTHLIKTRGQQVTLRCSSQSGHNTVSWYQQALGQGPQFIFQYYREEENGRGNFPPRFSGLQFPNYSSELNVNALELDDSALYLCASSLEGTDTQYFGPGTRLTVL.

This clone occurred once. The chain employs TRBV11-2 and TRBJ2-7; 7 positions agree with TRBD2. The germline V gene encodes CDR1 SGHAT and CDR2 FQNNGV. The CDR3 loop spans 14 amino acids. V was clipped by 5 bases and J by 2 bases; unmatched bases: 6. For the CDR3, the DNA is TGTGCCAGCAGCAGCGGGACTACCCCCTACGAGCAGTACTTC. Translation gives CASSSGTTPYEQYF.

The J gene is TRBJ1-1, the V gene TRBV29-1; 8 nucleotides line up with TRBD1. V dropped 6 bases and J dropped 11; count of bases not matched to a gene: 8. CDR1 SQVTM and CDR2 ANQGSEA come from the germline V gene. This CDR3 has 11 residues. CDR3 bases: TGCAGCGTACTTCCAGGGGGCGAGGCTTTCTTT. It is translated as CSVLPGGEAFF.

The chain links TRBV12-5 to TRBJ2-6, with a possible D match to TRBD1 (6 bases). V lost 8 bases and J lost 1, with 18 bases in between. The CDR3 runs 17 residues. Germline-derived CDR1 and CDR2 are LGHNT and FRNRAP. CDR3 amino acids: CASSEQGALSGANVLTF. The CDR3 DNA follows: TGTGCTAGTTCGGAACAGGGCGCCTTGTCTGGGGCCAACGTCCTGACTTTC.

The chain couples TRBV7-3 to TRBJ2-3; 9 nucleotides agree with TRBD2. CDR1 and CDR2 (germline): SGHTA, FQGTGA. The CDR3 extends over 17 amino acids. J lost 2 bases, V lost 0 bases, and 6 bases had no gene match. The CDR3 protein is CASSLTSIAGDTDTQYF. The CDR3 region has the DNA TGTGCCAGCAGCTTAACGTCCATAGCGGGAGACACAGATACGCAGTATTTT.

The V gene is TRBV30, the J gene TRBJ1-2, with 8 bases lining up with TRBD1. V trimming: 3 bases; J trimming: 6 bases; junction bases outside the gene matches: 15. Germline V CDR1 and CDR2: GTSNPN, SVGIG (reference sequence). This CDR3 has 16 amino acids. DNA for the CDR3: TGTGCCTGGAGAAAATCCGGGACAGGCTTTTCACATGGCTACACCTTC. Protein: CAWRKSGTGFSHGYTF. Full variable domain (remainder filled in from reference TRBV30 and TRBJ1-2): SQTIHQWPATLVQPVGSPLSLECTVEGTSNPNLYWYRQAAGRGLQLLFYSVGIGQISSEVPQNLSASRPQDRQFILSSKKLLLSDSGFYLCAWRKSGTGFSHGYTFGSGTRLTVV.

This chain uses TRBV28 with TRBJ2-7; D remains unclear. The CDR3 has 15 residues. The germline gives CDR1 MDHEN, CDR2 SYDVKM. V lost 7 bases to trimming and J lost 5 bases, with 21 bases between them. CDR3 coding DNA: TGTGCCAGCATCGACCGAGGTCTCCGGATGGACGAGCAGTACTTC. It encodes CASIDRGLRMDEQYF.

The chain couples TRBV9 to TRBJ1-2; D might be TRBD1 (5 bases). Germline-derived CDR1 and CDR2 are SGDLS and YYNGEE. The V end lost 0 bases, the J end lost 2 bases, and 14 bases lay between the germline ends. The CDR3 spans 16 residues. The CDR3 region is CASSVGVGVENYGYTF. For the CDR3, the DNA is TGTGCCAGCAGCGTAGGTGTAGGGGTAGAAAACTATGGCTACACCTTC.

This sequence joins TRBV27 and TRBJ1-4, with TRBD1 as a possible D gene (6 bases). Per germline, CDR1 MNHEY and CDR2 SMNVEV (reference sequence). V lost 2 bases and J 4 bases, leaving 8 bases between the germline ends. The CDR3 is 14 amino acids. The CDR3 region is CASSLRGGNEKLFF. CDR3 DNA: TGTGCCAGCAGTTTAAGAGGGGGTAATGAAAAACTGTTTTTT.

J is TRBJ2-3 and V is TRBV7-9; D unclear. CDR1 is SEHNR, CDR2 FQNEAQ, per germline (reference sequence). The CDR3 loop spans 14 amino acids. Trimming took off 2 bases at V and 2 bases at J, with 8 bases between the two ends. CDR3 in amino acids: CASSLPRNTDTQYF. The CDR3 DNA is TGTGCCAGCAGCTTACCTAGAAACACAGATACGCAGTATTTT.

This clone was observed a single time. The chain employs TRBV6-1 and TRBJ2-1, with 12 bases aligning to TRBD2. Germline V lookup: CDR1 MNHNS, CDR2 SASEGT. The CDR3 runs 15 residues. The ends lost 3 bases at V and 4 bases at J; junction bases unmatched: 1. The CDR3 DNA reads as TGTGCCAGCAGTGACGGGACTAGCGGGTACAATGAGCAGTTCTTC. Its protein is CASSDGTSGYNEQFF.

This clone was recorded a few times. Within the sample, other DNA sequences also encode this same CDR3. The rearrangement links TRBV6-4 to TRBJ2-1; 7 nucleotides agree with TRBD2. The ends lost 0 bases at V and 1 base at J; junction bases unmatched: 0. Germline loops: CDR1 MRHNA, CDR2 SNTAGT. The CDR3 loop spans 15 amino acids. CDR3: CASSDSSGSYNEQFF. CDR3 DNA sequence: TGTGCCAGCAGTGACTCTAGCGGGTCCTACAATGAGCAGTTCTTC.

This chain connects TRBV27 to TRBJ1-2; 7 bases map to TRBD1. Germline CDR1 reads MNHEY; CDR2 reads SMNVEV (reference sequence). This CDR3 has 15 amino acids. The V segment lost 5 bases and the J segment 4 bases; nucleotides outside the gene matches: 10. The CDR3 DNA sequence: TGTGCCAGCAGTATAGACAGGGAAGAGACCTATGGCTACACCTTC. This codes for CASSIDREETYGYTF.

This clone was detected once. The V and J genes are TRBV18 and TRBJ2-3; 10 bases agree with TRBD1. Unmatched junction bases numbered 14, after V lost 6 bases and J lost 5 bases. The CDR3 contains 17 residues. In germline, CDR1 is KGHSH, CDR2 LQKENI. CDR3 DNA: TGTGCCAGCTCGCTGCGGTCTCCGGGACAGGGGCGAGATACGCAGTATTTT. It encodes CASSLRSPGQGRDTQYF.

V gene TRBV6-5 combines with J gene TRBJ2-7; 9 positions agree with TRBD1. The CDR3 is 15 residues long. Germline trimming cut 5 bases from V and 5 bases from J; bases unmatched to any gene: 10. CDR1 and CDR2 (germline): MNHEY, SVGAGI. The CDR3 loop reads CASSRPGQGTHEQYF. CDR3 DNA sequence: TGTGCCAGCAGTAGACCGGGACAGGGTACCCACGAGCAGTACTTC.

The chain combines TRBV7-6 with TRBJ2-7; 11 bases agree with TRBD2. V lost 5 bases, J lost 2 bases, and 2 bases stayed unmatched. The CDR3 runs to 14 residues. Germline V gives CDR1 SGHVS, CDR2 FNYEAQ. The CDR3 nucleotides are TGTGCCAGCAGCGGGGGACTAGCGGCCTACGAGCAGTACTTC. Translation gives CASSGGLAAYEQYF.

The chain joins TRBV4-1 to TRBJ2-7; possibly TRBD2 for D (5 bases). CDR1 MGHRA and CDR2 YSYEKL come from the germline V gene. The V end lost 1 base, the J end lost 4 bases, and 8 bases lay between the germline ends. CDR3 size: 13 residues. CDR3 sequence (DNA): TGCGCCAGCAGCCAAGTTCGAGGGTACGAGCAGTACTTC. Protein sequence: CASSQVRGYEQYF.

This chain connects TRBV7-3 to TRBJ2-3, with TRBD2 identical over 7 bases. From germline, CDR1 is SGHTA and CDR2 FQGTGA. The CDR3 is made up of 14 amino acids. V lost 6 bases to trimming and J lost 2 bases; unmatched junction nucleotides: 5. CDR3 bases: TGTGCCAGCAGACCTGCGGGGGTCACAGATACGCAGTATTTT. This gives the protein CASRPAGVTDTQYF.

The V call is TRBV9, the J call TRBJ2-3; the D gene is possibly TRBD1 (7 bases). Between the trimmed V and J ends, which lost 2 bases and 0 bases, there was a span of 10 bases. CDR3 length equals 15 residues. CDR1 and CDR2 (germline): SGDLS, YYNGEE. CDR3 DNA sequence: TGTGCCAGCAGCGTGGAGGGGGCCAGCACAGATACGCAGTATTTT. This encodes CASSVEGASTDTQYF. Combining the CDR3 with reference TRBV9 and TRBJ2-3 gives the whole variable domain DSGVTQTPKHLITATGQRVTLRCSPRSGDLSVYWYQQSLDQGLQFLIQYYNGEERAKGNILERFSAQQFPDLHSELNLSSLELGDSALYFCASSVEGASTDTQYFGPGTRLTVL.

The CDR3 nucleotides read TGTGCCAGCAGGATTAACTCGGGGACCGGGGAGCTGTTTTTT. Its translation: CASRINSGTGELFF. V usage is TRBV27 and J usage is TRBJ2-2, with D possibly being TRBD2 (5 bases). The germline V gene encodes CDR1 MNHEY and CDR2 SMNVEV (reference sequence). The germline V and J ends were trimmed by 6 bases and 5 bases, with 13 bases remaining between them. The CDR3 length is 14 residues.

The CDR3 sequence: CASSLTGETEAFF. CDR3 DNA: TGTGCCAGCAGCCTTACAGGGGAAACTGAAGCTTTCTTT. V and J are TRBV14 and TRBJ1-1; 7 nucleotides match TRBD1. The CDR3 is 13 residues long. V was pared by 4 bases and J by 5 bases, with 4 bases of the junction left unmatched. The germline CDR1 and CDR2 sequences are SGHDN and FVKESK.

The chain is built from TRBV15 and TRBJ1-2; D call uncertain. Between the trimmed V and J ends, which lost 4 bases and 0 bases, there was a span of 9 bases. This CDR3 has 14 residues. Germline V gene lookup returns CDR1 LNHNV and CDR2 YYDKDF (reference sequence). The CDR3 loop is CATSKTSSNYGYTF. The CDR3 bases are TGTGCCACCAGCAAAACTTCTTCTAACTATGGCTACACCTTC. Together with reference TRBV15 and TRBJ1-2, the CDR3 gives the full variable domain: DAMVIQNPRYQVTQFGKPVTLSCSQTLNHNVMYWYQQKSSQAPKLLFHYYDKDFNNEADTPDNFQSRRPNTSFCFLDIRSPGLGDTAMYLCATSKTSSNYGYTFGSGTRLTVV.

The chain uses TRBV19 and TRBJ2-7, with TRBD2 identical over 7 bases. Germline V gives CDR1 LNHDA, CDR2 SQIVND (reference sequence). V was pared by 3 bases and J by 3 bases, with 11 bases of the junction left unmatched. CDR3 length: 16 amino acids. CDR3 region: CASSIGWGGSLYEQYF. The CDR3 DNA sequence: TGTGCCAGTAGTATTGGGTGGGGCGGGAGCCTCTACGAGCAGTACTTC.

V and J are TRBV7-2 and TRBJ1-5; possible D gene TRBD1, 6 bases. Deletions cut 5 bases from V and 3 bases from J, with 14 bases between. This CDR3 is built from 15 residues. Germline V gene sequence: CDR1 SGHTA, CDR2 FQGNSA. DNA of the CDR3: TGTGCCAGCAGCCCACAAGGACAGCTCAATCAGCCCCAGCATTTT. This sequence encodes CASSPQGQLNQPQHF.

This chain links TRBV9 with TRBJ2-2; TRBD2 aligns across 7 bases. V lost 2 bases to trimming and J lost 4 bases; unmatched junction nucleotides: 2. CDR3 length equals 14 residues. The germline V gene has CDR1 SGDLS and CDR2 YYNGEE. The CDR3 is CASSVSGPTGELFF. The CDR3 DNA reads TGTGCCAGCAGCGTTAGCGGGCCCACCGGGGAGCTGTTTTTT.

The CDR3 coding sequence is TGTGCCACTCTGACAGGGACTGGCACAGATACGCAGTATTTT. This gives the protein CATLTGTGTDTQYF. The rearrangement joins TRBV2 to TRBJ2-3, with TRBD1 as a possible D gene (7 bases). CDR1 is SNHLY and CDR2 is FYNNEI in the germline V gene. V lost 10 bases and J 1 base, leaving 15 bases between the germline ends. This CDR3 region has 14 residues.